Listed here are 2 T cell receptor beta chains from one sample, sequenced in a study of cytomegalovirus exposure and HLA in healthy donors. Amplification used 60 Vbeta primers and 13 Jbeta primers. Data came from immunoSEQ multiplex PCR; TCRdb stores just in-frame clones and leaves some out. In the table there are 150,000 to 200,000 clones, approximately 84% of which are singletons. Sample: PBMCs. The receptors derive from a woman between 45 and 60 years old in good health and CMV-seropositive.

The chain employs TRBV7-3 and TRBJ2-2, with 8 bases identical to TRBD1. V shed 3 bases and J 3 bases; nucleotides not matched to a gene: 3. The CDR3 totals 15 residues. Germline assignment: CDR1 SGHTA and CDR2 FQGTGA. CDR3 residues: CASSFRTGHTGELFF. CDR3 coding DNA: TGTGCCAGCAGCTTTAGGACAGGGCACACCGGGGAGCTGTTTTTT.

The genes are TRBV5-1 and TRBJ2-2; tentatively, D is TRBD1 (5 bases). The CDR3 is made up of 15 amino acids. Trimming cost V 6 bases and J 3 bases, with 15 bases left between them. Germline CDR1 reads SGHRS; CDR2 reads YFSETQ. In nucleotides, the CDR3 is TGCGCCAGCACCCGACAGACCCTCGACACCGGGGAGCTGTTTTTT. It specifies CASTRQTLDTGELFF.